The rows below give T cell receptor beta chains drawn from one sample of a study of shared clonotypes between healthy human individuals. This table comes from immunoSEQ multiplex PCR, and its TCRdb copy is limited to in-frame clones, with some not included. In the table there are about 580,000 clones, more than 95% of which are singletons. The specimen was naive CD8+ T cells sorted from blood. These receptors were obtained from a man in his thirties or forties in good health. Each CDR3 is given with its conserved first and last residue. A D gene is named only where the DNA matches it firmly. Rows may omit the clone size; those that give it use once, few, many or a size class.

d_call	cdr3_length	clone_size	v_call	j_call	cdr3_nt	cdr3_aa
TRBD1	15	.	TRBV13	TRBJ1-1	TGTGCCAGCAGCCACGGGGACAGGGGATCTCCTGAAGCTTTCTTT	CASSHGDRGSPEAFF
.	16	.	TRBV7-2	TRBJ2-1	TGTGCCAGCAGCTTATTTTGGGGACAACGTACAAATGAGCAGTTCTTC	CASSLFWGQRTNEQFF
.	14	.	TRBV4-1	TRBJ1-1	TGCGCCAGCAGCCAAGATAGGAGGGACACTGAAGCTTTCTTT	CASSQDRRDTEAFF
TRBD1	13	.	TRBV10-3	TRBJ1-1	TGTGCCACCCGGACAGGGTCGGACACTGAAGCTTTCTTT	CATRTGSDTEAFF
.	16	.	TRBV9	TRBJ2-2	TGTGCCAGCAGCGTGGAGGGGGAACCCTTGACCGGGGAGCTGTTTTTT	CASSVEGEPLTGELFF
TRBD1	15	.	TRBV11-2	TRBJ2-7	TGTGCCAGCAGCTTATGGGGGACAGGCTCCTACGAGCAGTACTTC	CASSLWGTGSYEQYF
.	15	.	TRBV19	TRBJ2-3	TGTGCCAGTAGTCTGGGTGGGGCAGCCACAGATACGCAGTATTTT	CASSLGGAATDTQYF
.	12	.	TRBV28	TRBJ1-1	TGTGCCAGCAGCCTCACCACCTTTGTAGCTTTCTTT	CASSLTTFVAFF
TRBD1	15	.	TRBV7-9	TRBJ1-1	TGTGCCAGCAGTCCAACAGGGGGCGTTCTTGTTGAAGCTTTCTTT	CASSPTGGVLVEAFF
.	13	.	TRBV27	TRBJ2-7	TGTGCCAGCAACGAGACAGACAAATACGAGCAGTACTTC	CASNETDKYEQYF
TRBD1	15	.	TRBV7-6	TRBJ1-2	TGTGCCAGCAGCCTCTCGGATGGACAGGCGCATGGCTACACCTTC	CASSLSDGQAHGYTF
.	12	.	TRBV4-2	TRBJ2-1	TGTGCCAGCAGCCAAGAGGGGACTGAGCAGTTCTTC	CASSQEGTEQFF
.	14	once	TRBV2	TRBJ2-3	TGTGCCAGCCCTGACACTTATCGCACAGATACGCAGTATTTT	CASPDTYRTDTQYF
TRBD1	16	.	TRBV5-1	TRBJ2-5	TGCGCCAGCAGCTTGGGAGGACAGGGGGCTTTCGAGACCCAGTACTTC	CASSLGGQGAFETQYF
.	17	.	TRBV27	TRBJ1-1	TGTGCCAGCAGTTTATCGAACACAGGTAAACCCAGCACTGAAGCTTTCTTT	CASSLSNTGKPSTEAFF
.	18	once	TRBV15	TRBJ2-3	TGTGCCACCAGCGGAAACCGGATGGACAGTCGCGGGACAGATACGCAGTATTTT	CATSGNRMDSRGTDTQYF
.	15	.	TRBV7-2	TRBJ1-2	TGTGCCAGCAGCTTTGCCACAGGGAGGGACTATGGCTACACCTTC	CASSFATGRDYGYTF
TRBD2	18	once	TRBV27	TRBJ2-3	TGTGCCAGCAGTTTAATTGCGGGAGGGCCGTTTAGTTCAGATACGCAGTATTTT	CASSLIAGGPFSSDTQYF
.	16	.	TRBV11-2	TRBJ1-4	TGTGCCAGCAGCCTACCGACGACCTCTGGGTTGGAAAAACTGTTTTTT	CASSLPTTSGLEKLFF
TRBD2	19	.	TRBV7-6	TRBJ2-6	TGTGCCAGCAGCTCCCCTTCTAGCGGGGGGTTCTCTGGGGCCAACGTCCTGACTTTC	CASSSPSSGGFSGANVLTF
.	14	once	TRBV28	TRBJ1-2	TGTGCCAGCAGTACGGACCGTCTTAACTATGGCTACACCTTC	CASSTDRLNYGYTF
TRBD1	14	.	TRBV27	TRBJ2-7	TGTGCCAGCAGTTCCCAGGGGGCCACCTACGAGCAGTACTTC	CASSSQGATYEQYF
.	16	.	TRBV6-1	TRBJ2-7	TGTGCCAGCAGTGAACGGAAAACCGGGACGCCATACGAGCAGTACTTC	CASSERKTGTPYEQYF
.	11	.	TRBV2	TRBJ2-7	TGTGCCAGTCATGCCACCTACGAGCAGTACTTC	CASHATYEQYF
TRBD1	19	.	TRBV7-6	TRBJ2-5	TGTGCCAGCAGCTTACCCCTGAGGAACAGGGGCGAATTTCGGGAGACCCAGTACTTC	CASSLPLRNRGEFRETQYF
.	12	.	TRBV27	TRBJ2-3	TGTGCCAGCGGCCTCAGGGGAGATACGCAGTATTTT	CASGLRGDTQYF
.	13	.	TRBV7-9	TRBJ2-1	TGTGCCAGCAGCGATACAGGGCCCAATGAGCAGTTCTTC	CASSDTGPNEQFF
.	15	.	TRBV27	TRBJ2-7	TGTGCCAGCAACCCACGGCAGGGTCAAATTTACGAGCAGTACTTC	CASNPRQGQIYEQYF
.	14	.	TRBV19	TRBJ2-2	TGTGCCAGTAGTATTACGGGGGAGGCCGGGGAGCTGTTTTTT	CASSITGEAGELFF